This T cell receptor (beta chain) was observed in a study of blood T cell repertoires in COVID-19. At the level of the study: The United States, Italy and Spain were the sources of the acute and convalescent COVID-19 samples. From T cells, B-cell-depleted T cells, or PBMCs came the material, which was cDNA or gDNA.

As handled by the study authors: Nucleated cell number was recorded as an estimate derived from reference gene primer amplification. Here immunoSEQ multiplex PCR was the method, and the copy in TCRdb shows in-frame clones only, minus some. The V and J calls and clone size come from that table; D and trimming were worked out from the DNA. This sample has over 250,000 clones, with 85% to 90% found just once. Seattle enrolled patients during active infection and tracked them longitudinally. Germline CDR1 reads LGHNA; CDR2 reads YNFKEQ. The CDR3 has 17 amino acids. V was shortened by 0 bases and J by 3 bases, with 15 bases between the two germline ends.

The rearrangement links TRBV4-2 to TRBJ2-1, with a possible D match to TRBD2 (5 bases). This receptor was obtained from a woman in her forties or fifties with COVID-19, enrolled during active disease. Sequenced sample: peripheral blood. The CDR3 sequence: CASSQDPGQRSYNEQFF. The CDR3 bases are TGTGCCAGCAGCCAAGATCCCGGCCAGCGGAGCTACAATGAGCAGTTCTTC.